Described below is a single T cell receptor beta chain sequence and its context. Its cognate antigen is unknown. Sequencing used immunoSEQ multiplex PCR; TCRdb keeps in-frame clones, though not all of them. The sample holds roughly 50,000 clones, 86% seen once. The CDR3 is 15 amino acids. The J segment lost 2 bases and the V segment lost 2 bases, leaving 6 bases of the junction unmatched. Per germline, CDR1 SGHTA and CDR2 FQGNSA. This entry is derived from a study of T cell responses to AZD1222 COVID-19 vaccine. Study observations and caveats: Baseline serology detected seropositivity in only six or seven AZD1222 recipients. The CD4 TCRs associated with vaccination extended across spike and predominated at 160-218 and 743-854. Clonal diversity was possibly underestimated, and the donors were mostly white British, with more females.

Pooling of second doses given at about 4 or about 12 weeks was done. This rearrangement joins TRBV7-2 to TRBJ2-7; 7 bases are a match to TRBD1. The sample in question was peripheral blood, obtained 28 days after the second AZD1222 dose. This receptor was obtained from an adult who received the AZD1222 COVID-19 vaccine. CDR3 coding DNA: TGTGCCAGCAGCTTATGGGACAGTCCTACCTACGAGCAGTACTTC. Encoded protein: CASSLWDSPTYEQYF.